This T cell receptor beta chain was obtained from a study of blood T cell repertoires in COVID-19. The CDR3 has 14 residues. Germline V CDR1 and CDR2: MNHNY, SVGAGI (reference sequence). Between the trimmed V and J ends, which lost 5 bases and 3 bases, there was a span of 14 bases. Produced via immunoSEQ multiplex PCR; TCRdb's table is partial and in-frame only. This table holds roughly 190,000 clones, around 79% found once. The sequence was obtained from a woman between 45 and 65 years old with acute or convalescent COVID-19. The chain combines TRBV6-6 with TRBJ2-7; D is possibly TRBD1 (5 bases). Sequencing input: peripheral blood. The CDR3 here is CASSTDRTHYEQYF. The CDR3 bases are TGTGCCAGCAGTACCGACCGGACACACTACGAGCAGTACTTC.